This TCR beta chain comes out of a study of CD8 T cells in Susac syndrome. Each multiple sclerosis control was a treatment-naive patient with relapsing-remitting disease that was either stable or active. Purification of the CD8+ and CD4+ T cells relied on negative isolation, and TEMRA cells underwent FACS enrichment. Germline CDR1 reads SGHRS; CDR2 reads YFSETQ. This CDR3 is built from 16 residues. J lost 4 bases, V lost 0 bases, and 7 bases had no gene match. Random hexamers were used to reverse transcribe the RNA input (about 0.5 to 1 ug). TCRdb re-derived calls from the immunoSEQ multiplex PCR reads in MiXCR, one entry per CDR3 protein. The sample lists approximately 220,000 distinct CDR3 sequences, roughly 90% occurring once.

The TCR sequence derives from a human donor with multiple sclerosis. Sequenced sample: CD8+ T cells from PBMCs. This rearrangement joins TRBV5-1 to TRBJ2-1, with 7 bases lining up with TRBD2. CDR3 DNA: TGCGCCAGCAGCTTGGTAGAGCTAGCGGATTACAATGAGCAGTTCTTC. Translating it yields CASSLVELADYNEQFF.